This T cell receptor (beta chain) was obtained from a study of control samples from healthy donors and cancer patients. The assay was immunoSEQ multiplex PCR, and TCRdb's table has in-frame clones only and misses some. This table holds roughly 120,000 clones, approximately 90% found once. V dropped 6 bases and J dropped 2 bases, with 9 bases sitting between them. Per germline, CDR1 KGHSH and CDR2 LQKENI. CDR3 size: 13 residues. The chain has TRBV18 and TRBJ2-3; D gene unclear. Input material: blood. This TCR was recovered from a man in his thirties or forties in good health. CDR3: CASSPSFTDTQYF. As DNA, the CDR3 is TGTGCCAGCTCTCCTTCCTTCACAGATACGCAGTATTTT.